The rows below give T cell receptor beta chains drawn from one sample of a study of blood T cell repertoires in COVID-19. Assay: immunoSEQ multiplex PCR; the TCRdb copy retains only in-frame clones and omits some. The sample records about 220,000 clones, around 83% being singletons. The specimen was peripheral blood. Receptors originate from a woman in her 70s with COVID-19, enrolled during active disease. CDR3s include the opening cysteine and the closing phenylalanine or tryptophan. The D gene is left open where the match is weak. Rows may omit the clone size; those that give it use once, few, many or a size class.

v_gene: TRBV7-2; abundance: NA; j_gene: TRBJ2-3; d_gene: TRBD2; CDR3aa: CASSLDWPSGRAPTDTQYF; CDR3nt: TGTGCCAGCAGCTTAGATTGGCCTAGCGGGAGGGCCCCCACAGATACGCAGTATTTT
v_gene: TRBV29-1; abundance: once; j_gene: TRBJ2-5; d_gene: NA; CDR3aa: CSVDAAQETQYF; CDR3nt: TGCAGCGTTGACGCGGCCCAAGAGACCCAGTACTTC
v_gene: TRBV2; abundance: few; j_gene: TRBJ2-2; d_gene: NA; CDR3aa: CASRPSSSTGELFF; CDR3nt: TGTGCCAGCAGACCCTCGTCCAGCACCGGGGAGCTGTTTTTT
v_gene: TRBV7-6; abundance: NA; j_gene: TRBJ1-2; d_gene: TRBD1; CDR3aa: CASSPRQGSYTF; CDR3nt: TGTGCCAGCAGCCCCCGACAGGGGAGCTACACCTTC
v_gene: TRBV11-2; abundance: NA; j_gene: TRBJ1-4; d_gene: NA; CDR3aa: CASSFTGNTNEKLFF; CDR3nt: TGTGCCAGCAGCTTCACAGGGAATACTAATGAAAAACTGTTTTTT
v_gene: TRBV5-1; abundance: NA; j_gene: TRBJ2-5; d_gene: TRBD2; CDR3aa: CASSLVETSGRTKETQYF; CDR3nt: TGCGCCAGCAGCTTGGTGGAGACTAGCGGGAGGACTAAAGAGACCCAGTACTTC
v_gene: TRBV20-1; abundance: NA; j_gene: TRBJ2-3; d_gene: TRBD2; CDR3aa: CSASASGALLHTQYF; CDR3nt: TGCAGTGCTAGTGCTAGCGGGGCCCTTCTTCATACGCAGTATTTT
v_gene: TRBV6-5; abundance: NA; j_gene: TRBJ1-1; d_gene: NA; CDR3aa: CASSYRAGVTEAFF; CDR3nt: TGTGCCAGCAGTTACAGGGCAGGGGTCACTGAAGCTTTCTTT
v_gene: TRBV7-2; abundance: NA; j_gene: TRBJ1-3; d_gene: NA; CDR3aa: CASSSTGASDTIYF; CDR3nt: TGTGCCAGCAGCTCGACAGGCGCGAGCGACACCATATATTTT
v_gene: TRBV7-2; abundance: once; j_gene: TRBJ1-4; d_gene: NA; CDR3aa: CASSLEGGVNEKLFF; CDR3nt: TGTGCCAGCAGCTTAGAAGGAGGGGTTAATGAAAAACTGTTTTTT
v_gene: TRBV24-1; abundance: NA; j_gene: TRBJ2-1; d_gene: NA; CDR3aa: CATSDRGPSSYNEQFF; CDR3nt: TGTGCCACCAGTGATCGTGGCCCCAGCTCCTACAATGAGCAGTTCTTC
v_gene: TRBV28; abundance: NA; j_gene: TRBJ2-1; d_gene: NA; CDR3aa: CASSLGSLGQPEQFF; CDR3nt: TGTGCCAGCAGTTTAGGATCCCTCGGACAGCCTGAGCAGTTCTTC
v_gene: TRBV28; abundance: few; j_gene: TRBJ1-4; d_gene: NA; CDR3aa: CANRRATNEKLFF; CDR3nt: TGTGCCAACAGGAGGGCAACTAATGAAAAACTGTTTTTT
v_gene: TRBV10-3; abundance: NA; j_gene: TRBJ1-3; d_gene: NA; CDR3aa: CATTAHSAGNTIYF; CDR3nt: TGTGCCACGACAGCCCATTCAGCTGGAAACACCATATATTTT
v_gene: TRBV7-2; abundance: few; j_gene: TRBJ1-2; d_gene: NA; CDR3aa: CASSLDMARATNYGYTF; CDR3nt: TGTGCCAGCAGCTTAGACATGGCCAGGGCTACCAACTATGGCTACACCTTC
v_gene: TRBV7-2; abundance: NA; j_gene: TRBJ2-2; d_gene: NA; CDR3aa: CASSFSGLYGGELFF; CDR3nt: TGTGCCAGCAGCTTCAGTGGGCTCTACGGCGGGGAGCTGTTTTTT
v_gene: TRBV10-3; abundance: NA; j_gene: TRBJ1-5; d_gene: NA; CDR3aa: CAISAQGSNQPQHF; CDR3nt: TGTGCCATCAGTGCACAGGGAAGCAATCAGCCCCAGCATTTT
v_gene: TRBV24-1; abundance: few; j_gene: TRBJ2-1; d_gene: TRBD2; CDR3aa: CATSDSSTSGEQFF; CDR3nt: TGTGCCACCAGTGATTCATCAACTAGCGGCGAGCAGTTCTTC